This T cell receptor beta chain was obtained from a study of CD8 T cells in ankylosing spondylitis. In TCRdb, the 5' RACE reads were re-called with MiXCR into one record per CDR3 protein. Of roughly 190,000 distinct CDR3 sequences in the sample, over 10% were seen once. This CDR3 region has 13 residues. The V gene end was trimmed by 1 base and the J gene end by 8 bases; junction bases not matched to a gene: 3. In germline, CDR1 is DFQATT, CDR2 SNEGSKA (reference sequence). This clonotype was counted only a few times. Sequenced: blood, either unsorted or a sorted T cell fraction (not recorded which). This sequence originates from a male donor with ankylosing spondylitis or in good health (not recorded which). The chain combines TRBV20-1 with TRBJ2-1, with 9 bases lining up with TRBD1. The CDR3 DNA reads TGCAGTGCTAGAGCGAGGACAGGGGATGAGCAGTTCTTC. It translates to CSARARTGDEQFF.